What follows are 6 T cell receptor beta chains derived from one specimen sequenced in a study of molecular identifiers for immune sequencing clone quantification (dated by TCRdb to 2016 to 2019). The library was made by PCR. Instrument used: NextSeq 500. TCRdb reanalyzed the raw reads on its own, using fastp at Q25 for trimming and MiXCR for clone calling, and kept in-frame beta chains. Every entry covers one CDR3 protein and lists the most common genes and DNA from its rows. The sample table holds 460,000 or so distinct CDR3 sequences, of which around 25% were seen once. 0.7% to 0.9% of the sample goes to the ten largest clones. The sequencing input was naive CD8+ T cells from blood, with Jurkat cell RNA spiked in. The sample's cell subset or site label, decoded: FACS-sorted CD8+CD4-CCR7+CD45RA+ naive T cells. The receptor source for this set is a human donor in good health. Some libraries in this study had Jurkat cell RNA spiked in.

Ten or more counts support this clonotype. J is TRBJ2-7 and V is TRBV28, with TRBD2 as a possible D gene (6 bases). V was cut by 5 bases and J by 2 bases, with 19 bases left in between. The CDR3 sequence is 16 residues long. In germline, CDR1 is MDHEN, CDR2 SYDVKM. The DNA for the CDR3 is TGTGCCAGCAGTCCGCATGGGGCGGGAAGTGCCTACGAGCAGTACTTC. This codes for CASSPHGAGSAYEQYF.

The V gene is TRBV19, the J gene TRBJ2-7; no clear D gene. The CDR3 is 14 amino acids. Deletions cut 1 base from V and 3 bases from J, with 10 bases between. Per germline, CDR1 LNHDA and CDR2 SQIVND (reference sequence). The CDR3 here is CASSIAERYYEQYF. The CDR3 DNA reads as TGTGCCAGTAGTATAGCCGAACGATACTACGAGCAGTACTTC.

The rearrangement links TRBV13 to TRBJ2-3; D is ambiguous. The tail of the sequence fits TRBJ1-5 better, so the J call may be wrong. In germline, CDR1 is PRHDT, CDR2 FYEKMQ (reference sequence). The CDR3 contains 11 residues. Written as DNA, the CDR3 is TGTGCCAGCAGCCACACAGATGCGCAGCATTTT. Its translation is CASSHTDAQHF.

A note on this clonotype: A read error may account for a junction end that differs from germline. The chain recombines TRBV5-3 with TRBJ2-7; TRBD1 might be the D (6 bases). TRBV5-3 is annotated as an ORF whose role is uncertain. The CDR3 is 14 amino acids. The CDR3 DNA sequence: TGTGCCAGCAGCTTGTCTACAGGGTGCCACGAGCAGTACTTC. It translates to CASSLSTGCHEQYF.

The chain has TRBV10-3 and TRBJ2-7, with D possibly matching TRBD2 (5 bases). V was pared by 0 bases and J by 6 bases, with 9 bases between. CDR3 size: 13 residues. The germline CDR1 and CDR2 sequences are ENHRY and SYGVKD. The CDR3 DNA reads TGTGCCATCAGTGAGTCGAGGGCTGGCGAGCAGTACTTC. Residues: CAISESRAGEQYF.

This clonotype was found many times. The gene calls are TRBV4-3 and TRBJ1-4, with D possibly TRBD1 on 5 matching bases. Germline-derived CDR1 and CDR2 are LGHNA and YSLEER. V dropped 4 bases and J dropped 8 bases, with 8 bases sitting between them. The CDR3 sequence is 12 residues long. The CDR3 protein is CASSPWGEKLFF. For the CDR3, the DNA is TGCGCCAGCAGCCCCTGGGGCGAAAAACTGTTTTTT.